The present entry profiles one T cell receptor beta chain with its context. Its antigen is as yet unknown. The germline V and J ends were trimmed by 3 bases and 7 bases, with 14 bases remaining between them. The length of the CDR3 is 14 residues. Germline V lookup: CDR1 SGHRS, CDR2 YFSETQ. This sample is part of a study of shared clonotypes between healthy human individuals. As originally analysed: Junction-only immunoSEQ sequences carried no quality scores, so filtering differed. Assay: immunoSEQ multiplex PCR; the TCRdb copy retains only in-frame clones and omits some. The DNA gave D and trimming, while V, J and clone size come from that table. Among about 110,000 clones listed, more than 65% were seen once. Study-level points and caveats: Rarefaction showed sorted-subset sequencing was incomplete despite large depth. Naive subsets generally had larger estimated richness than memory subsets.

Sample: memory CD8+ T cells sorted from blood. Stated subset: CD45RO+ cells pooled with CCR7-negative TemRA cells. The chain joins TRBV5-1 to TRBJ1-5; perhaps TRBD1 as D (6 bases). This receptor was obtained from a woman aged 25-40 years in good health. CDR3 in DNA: TGCGCCAGCAGCTCCCAACAGGGAGGGCAGCCCCAGCATTTT. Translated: CASSSQQGGQPQHF. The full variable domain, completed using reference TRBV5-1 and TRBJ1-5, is KAGVTQTPRYLIKTRGQQVTLSCSPISGHRSVSWYQQTPGQGLQFLFEYFSETQRNKGNFPGRFSGRQFSNSRSEMNVSTLELGDSALYLCASSSQQGGQPQHFGDGTRLSIL.